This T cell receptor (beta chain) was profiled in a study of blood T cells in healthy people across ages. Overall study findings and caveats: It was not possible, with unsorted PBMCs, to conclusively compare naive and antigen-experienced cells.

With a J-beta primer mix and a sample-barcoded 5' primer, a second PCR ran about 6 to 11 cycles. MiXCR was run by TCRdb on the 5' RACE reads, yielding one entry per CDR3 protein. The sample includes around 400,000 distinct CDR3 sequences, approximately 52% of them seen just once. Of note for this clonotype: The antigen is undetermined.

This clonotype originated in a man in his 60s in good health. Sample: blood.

As DNA, the CDR3 is TGTGCCAGCAGTGAATCCGGGCCCTATAATTCACCCCTCCACTTT. This gives the protein CASSESGPYNSPLHF. The rearrangement links TRBV25-1 to TRBJ1-6, with D uncertain. CDR1 and CDR2 (germline): MGHDK, SYGVNS. CDR3 length equals 15 residues. Trimming pared 1 base from V and 2 bases from J, leaving 6 bases between.